This T cell receptor (beta chain) derives from a study of CD8 T cells in ankylosing spondylitis. Overall study results and limits: Certain motif variants had earlier been reported in reactive arthritis synovial fluid and blood. Roughly eight highly homologous variants formed a TCR beta motif that appeared characteristic of ankylosing spondylitis blood.

The CDR3 spans 15 residues. The germline V gene encodes CDR1 DFQATT and CDR2 SNEGSKA (reference sequence). After removal of 6 bases from V and 3 bases from J, the junction contained 12 bases not matched to a gene. Using quantitative 5'-RACE with molecular barcodes, the authors made TCR beta libraries. TCRdb itself ran the 5' RACE reads through MiXCR, one entry per CDR3 protein. The table has 670,000 or so distinct CDR3 sequences, around a fifth seen once; the top ten hold roughly a fifth. This clonotype has just a few counts. What it binds is unknown. Sequencing input: blood, either unsorted or a sorted T cell fraction (not recorded which). The origin of this receptor is a male donor with ankylosing spondylitis. The V gene is TRBV20-1, the J gene TRBJ2-7; 9 bases are shared with TRBD2. Here the CDR3 reads CSALKPGLAFYEQYF. The CDR3, as DNA: TGCAGTGCGCTAAAACCGGGACTAGCTTTCTACGAGCAGTACTTC.